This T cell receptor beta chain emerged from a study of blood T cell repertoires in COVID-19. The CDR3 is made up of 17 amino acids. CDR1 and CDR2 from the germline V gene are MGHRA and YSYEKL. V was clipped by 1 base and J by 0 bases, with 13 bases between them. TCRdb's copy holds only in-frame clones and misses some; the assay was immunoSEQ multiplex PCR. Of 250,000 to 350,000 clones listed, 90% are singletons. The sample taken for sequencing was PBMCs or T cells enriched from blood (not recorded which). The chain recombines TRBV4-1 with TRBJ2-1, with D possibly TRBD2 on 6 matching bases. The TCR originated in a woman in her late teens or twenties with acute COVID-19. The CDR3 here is CASSQGRGGSSYNEQFF. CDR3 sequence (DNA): TGCGCCAGCAGCCAAGGGAGGGGAGGAAGCTCCTACAATGAGCAGTTCTTC.